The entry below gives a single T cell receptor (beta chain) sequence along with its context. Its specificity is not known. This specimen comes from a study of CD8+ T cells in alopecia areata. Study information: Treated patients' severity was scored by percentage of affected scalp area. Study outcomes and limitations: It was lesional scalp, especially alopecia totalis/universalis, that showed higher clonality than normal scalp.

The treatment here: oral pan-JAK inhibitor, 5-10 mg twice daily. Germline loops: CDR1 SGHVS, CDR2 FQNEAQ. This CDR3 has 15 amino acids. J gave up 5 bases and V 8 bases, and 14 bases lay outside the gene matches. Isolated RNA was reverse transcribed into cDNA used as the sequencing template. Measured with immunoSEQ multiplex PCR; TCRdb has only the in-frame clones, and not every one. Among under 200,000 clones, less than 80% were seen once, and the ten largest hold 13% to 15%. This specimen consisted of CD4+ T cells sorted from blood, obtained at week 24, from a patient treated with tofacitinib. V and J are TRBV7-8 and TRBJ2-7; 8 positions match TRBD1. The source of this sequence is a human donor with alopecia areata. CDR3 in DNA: TGTGCCAGCGCCTGGGGCAGGGGGCTTTTCAACGAGCAGTACTTC. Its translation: CASAWGRGLFNEQYF.